This T cell receptor (beta chain) is drawn from a study of blood T cell repertoires in COVID-19. The overall study: The United States, Italy and Spain provided the acute and convalescent COVID-19 samples. The analysed material was cDNA or gDNA that came from T cells, B-cell-depleted T cells, or PBMCs.

In this sample, this clone turned up a few times. As processed by the authors: Cell counts per sample came from amplifying reference gene primers. Assay: immunoSEQ multiplex PCR; the TCRdb copy retains only in-frame clones and omits some. Clonal size and the V and J genes are those of that table, whereas D and trimming came from the DNA. The data hold hundreds of thousands of clones, with about four fifths observed a single time. The CDR3 consists of 17 residues. In germline, CDR1 is SGHAT, CDR2 FQNNGV. V lost 5 bases to trimming and J lost 0 bases, with 18 bases between them. The source of this sequence is a woman aged 45-65 years who had recovered from COVID-19. The J gene is TRBJ2-3, the V gene TRBV11-2; D may be TRBD2 (7 bases). Sequencing was performed on peripheral blood. CDR3 nucleotides: TGTGCCAGCAGCCCTAGAGGGGGGCGGGGGAGCACAGATACGCAGTATTTT. Translation: CASSPRGGRGSTDTQYF.